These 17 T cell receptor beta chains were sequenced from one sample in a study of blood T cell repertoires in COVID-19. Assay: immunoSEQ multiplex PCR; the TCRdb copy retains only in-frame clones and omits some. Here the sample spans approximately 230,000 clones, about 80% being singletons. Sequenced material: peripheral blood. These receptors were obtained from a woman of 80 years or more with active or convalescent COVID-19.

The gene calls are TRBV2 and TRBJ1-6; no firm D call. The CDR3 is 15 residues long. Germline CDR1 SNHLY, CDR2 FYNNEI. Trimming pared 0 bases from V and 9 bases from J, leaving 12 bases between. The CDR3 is CASSEARMVGSPLHF. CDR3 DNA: TGTGCCAGCAGTGAAGCGAGGATGGTCGGTTCACCCCTCCACTTT.

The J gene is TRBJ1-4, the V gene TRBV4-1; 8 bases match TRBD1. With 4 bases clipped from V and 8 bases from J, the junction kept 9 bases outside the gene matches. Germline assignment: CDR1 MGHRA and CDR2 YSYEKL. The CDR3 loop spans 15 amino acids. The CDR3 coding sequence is TGCGCCAGCAGCCTTACAGGGGGTTTTAGCGAAAAACTGTTTTTT. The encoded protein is CASSLTGGFSEKLFF.

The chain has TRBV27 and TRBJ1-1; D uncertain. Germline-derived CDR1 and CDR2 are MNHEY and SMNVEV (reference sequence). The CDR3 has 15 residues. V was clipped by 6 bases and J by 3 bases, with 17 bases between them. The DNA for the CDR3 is TGTGCCAGCAGCATAACAGTGAAACCGTACACTGAAGCTTTCTTT. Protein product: CASSITVKPYTEAFF.

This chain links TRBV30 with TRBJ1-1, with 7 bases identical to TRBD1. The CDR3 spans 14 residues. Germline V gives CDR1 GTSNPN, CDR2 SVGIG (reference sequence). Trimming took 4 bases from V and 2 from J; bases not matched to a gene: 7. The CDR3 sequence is CAWTLGQYNTEAFF. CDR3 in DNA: TGTGCCTGGACCCTGGGACAGTATAACACTGAAGCTTTCTTT.

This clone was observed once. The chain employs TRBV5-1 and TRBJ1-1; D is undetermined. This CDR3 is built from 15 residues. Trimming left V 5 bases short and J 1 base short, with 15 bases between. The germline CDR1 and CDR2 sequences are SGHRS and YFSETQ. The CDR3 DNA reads TGCGCCAGCAGGGAGGGCCCCAATACGAACACTGAAGCTTTCTTT. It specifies CASREGPNTNTEAFF.

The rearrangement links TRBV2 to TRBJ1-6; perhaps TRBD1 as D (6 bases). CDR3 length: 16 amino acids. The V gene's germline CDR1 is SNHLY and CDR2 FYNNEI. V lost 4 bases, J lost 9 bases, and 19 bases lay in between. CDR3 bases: TGTGCCAGCAGTGCTTTTGGGACACGGAGGAGTTCACCCCTCCACTTT. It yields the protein CASSAFGTRRSSPLHF.

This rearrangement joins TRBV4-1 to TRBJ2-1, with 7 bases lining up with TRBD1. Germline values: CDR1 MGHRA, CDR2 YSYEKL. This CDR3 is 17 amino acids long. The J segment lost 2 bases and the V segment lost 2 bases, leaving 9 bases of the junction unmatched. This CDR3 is CASSQSHRGRTYNEQFF. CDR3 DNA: TGCGCCAGCAGCCAATCGCACAGGGGAAGGACCTACAATGAGCAGTTCTTC.

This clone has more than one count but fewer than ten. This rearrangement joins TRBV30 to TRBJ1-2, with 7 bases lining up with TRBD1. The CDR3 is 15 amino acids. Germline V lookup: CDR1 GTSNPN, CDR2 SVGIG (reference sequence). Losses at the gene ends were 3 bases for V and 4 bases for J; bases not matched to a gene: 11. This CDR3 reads CAWRAQGGIGYGYTF. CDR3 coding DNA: TGTGCCTGGAGAGCTCAGGGGGGAATCGGCTATGGCTACACCTTC.

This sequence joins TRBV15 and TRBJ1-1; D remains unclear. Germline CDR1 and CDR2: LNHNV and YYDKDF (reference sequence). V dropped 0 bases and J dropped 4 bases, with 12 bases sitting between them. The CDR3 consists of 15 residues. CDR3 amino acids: CATSREYGVGTEAFF. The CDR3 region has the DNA TGTGCCACCAGCAGAGAGTACGGGGTCGGCACTGAAGCTTTCTTT. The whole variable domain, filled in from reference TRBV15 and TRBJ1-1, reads DAMVIQNPRYQVTQFGKPVTLSCSQTLNHNVMYWYQQKSSQAPKLLFHYYDKDFNNEADTPDNFQSRRPNTSFCFLDIRSPGLGDTAMYLCATSREYGVGTEAFFGQGTRLTVV.

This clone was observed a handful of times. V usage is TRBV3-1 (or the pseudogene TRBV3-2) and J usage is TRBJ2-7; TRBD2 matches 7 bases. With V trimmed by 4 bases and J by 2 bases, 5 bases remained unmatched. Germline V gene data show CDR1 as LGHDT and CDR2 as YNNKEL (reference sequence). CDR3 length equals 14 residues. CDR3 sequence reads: CASSLSGLTYEQYF. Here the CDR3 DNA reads TGTGCCAGCAGCCTTTCGGGACTAACCTACGAGCAGTACTTC.

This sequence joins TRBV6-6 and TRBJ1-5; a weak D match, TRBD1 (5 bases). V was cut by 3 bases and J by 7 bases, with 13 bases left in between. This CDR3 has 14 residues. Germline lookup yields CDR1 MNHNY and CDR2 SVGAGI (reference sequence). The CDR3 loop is CASSYSRVGQPQHF. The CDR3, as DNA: TGTGCCAGCAGTTATAGCAGGGTAGGGCAGCCCCAGCATTTT.

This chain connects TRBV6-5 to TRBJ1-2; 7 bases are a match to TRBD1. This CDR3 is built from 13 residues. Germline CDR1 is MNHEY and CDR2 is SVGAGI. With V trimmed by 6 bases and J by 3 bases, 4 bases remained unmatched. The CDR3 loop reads CASSGTAYYGYTF. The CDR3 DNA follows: TGTGCCAGCAGCGGGACAGCATACTATGGCTACACCTTC.

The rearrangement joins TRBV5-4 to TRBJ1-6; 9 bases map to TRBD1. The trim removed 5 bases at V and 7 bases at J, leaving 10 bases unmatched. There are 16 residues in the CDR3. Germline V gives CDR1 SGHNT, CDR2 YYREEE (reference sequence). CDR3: CASRLTGGGGNSPLHF. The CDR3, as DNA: TGTGCCAGCAGACTTACAGGGGGCGGGGGAAATTCACCCCTCCACTTT.

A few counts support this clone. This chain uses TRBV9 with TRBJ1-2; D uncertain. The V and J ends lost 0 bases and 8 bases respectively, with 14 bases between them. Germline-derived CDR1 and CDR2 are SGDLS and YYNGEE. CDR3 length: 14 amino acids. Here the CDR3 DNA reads TGTGCCAGCAGCGTAGTCCCAGAGACGGGAGGCTACACCTTC. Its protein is CASSVVPETGGYTF. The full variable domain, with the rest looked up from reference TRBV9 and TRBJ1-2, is DSGVTQTPKHLITATGQRVTLRCSPRSGDLSVYWYQQSLDQGLQFLIQYYNGEERAKGNILERFSAQQFPDLHSELNLSSLELGDSALYFCASSVVPETGGYTFGSGTRLTVV.

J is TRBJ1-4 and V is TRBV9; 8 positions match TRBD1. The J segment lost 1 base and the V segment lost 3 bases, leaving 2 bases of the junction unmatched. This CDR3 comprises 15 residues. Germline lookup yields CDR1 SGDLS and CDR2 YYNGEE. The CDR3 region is CASSDDRGTNEKLFF. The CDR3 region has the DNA TGTGCCAGCAGCGACGACAGGGGAACTAATGAAAAACTGTTTTTT.

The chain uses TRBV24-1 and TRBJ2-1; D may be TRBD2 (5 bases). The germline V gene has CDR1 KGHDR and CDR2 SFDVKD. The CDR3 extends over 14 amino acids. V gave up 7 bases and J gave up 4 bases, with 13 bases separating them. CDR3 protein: CATRRSGLYNEQFF. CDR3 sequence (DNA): TGTGCCACCAGGAGGAGCGGATTATACAATGAGCAGTTCTTC.

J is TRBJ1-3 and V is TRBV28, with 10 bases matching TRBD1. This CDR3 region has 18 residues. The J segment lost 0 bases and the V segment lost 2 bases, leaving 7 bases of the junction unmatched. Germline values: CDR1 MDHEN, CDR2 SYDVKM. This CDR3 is CASSLGRDRGYSGNTIYF. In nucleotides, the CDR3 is TGTGCCAGCAGTTTAGGGAGGGACAGGGGATACTCTGGAAACACCATATATTTT.